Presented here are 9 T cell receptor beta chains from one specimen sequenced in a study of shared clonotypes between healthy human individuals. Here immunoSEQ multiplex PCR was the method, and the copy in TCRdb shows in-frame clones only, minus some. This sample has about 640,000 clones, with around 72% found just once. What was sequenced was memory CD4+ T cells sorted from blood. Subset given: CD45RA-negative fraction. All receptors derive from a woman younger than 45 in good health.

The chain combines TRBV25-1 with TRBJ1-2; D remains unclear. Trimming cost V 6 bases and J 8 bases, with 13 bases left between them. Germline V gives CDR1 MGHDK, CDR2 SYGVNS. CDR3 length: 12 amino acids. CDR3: CASSAWEVGYTF. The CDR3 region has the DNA TGTGCCAGCAGCGCCTGGGAGGTCGGCTACACCTTC.

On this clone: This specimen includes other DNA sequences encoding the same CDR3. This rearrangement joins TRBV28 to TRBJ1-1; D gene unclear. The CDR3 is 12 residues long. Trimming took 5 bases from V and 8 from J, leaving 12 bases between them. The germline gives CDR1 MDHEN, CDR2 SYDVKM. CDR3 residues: CASSLNSPEAFF. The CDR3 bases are TGTGCCAGCAGTCTCAACTCCCCCGAAGCTTTCTTT.

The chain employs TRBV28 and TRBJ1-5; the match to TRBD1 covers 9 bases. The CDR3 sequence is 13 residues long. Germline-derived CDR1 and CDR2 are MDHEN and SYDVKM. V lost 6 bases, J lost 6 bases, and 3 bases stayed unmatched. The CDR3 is CASRTGGIQPQHF. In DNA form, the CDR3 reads TGTGCCAGCAGGACAGGGGGAATTCAGCCCCAGCATTTT.

The CDR3, as DNA: TGTGCCTGGAGTCTCTCCCCTAGCAGCACAGATACGCAGTATTTT. Protein product: CAWSLSPSSTDTQYF. The V call is TRBV30, the J call TRBJ2-3; the D gene is possibly TRBD2 (5 bases). V was cut by 2 bases and J by 0 bases, with 12 bases left in between. The CDR3 has 15 amino acids. Germline V gives CDR1 GTSNPN, CDR2 SVGIG (reference sequence).

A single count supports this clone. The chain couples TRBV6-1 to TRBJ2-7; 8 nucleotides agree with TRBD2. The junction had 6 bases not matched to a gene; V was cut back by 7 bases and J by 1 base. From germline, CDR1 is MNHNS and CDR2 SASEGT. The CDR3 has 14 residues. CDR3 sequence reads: CASTLAGTSYEQYF. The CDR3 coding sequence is TGTGCCAGCACCTTAGCGGGAACGTCCTACGAGCAGTACTTC.

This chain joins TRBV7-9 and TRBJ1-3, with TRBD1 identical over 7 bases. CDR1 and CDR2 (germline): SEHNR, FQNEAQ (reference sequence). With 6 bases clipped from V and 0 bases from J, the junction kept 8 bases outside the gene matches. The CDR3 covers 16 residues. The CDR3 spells CASSSDRFVSGNTIYF. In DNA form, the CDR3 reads TGTGCCAGCAGTTCGGACAGGTTCGTCTCTGGAAACACCATATATTTT.

Here the CDR3 reads CASSEPPGGEAGELFF. The CDR3, as DNA: TGCGCCAGCAGTGAGCCGCCGGGAGGAGAGGCCGGGGAGCTGTTTTTT. The gene calls are TRBV10-2 and TRBJ2-2; 7 nucleotides align to TRBD2. J gave up 6 bases and V 2 bases, and 9 bases lay outside the gene matches. CDR3 size: 16 residues. Germline V gene data show CDR1 as WSHSY and CDR2 as SAAADI.

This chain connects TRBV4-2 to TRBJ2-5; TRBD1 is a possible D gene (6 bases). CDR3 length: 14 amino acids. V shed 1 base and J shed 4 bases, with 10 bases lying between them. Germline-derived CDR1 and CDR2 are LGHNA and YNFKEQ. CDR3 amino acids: CASSQVGAGETQYF. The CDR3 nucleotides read TGTGCCAGCAGCCAAGTGGGGGCCGGAGAGACCCAGTACTTC.

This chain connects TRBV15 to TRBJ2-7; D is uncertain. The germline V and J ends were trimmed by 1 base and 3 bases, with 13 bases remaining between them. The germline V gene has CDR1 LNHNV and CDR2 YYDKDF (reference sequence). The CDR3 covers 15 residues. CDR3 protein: CATSRALDADYEQYF. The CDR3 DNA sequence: TGTGCCACCAGCAGAGCATTGGACGCGGACTACGAGCAGTACTTC.